The 8 T cell receptor beta chains reported below all come from one sample, sequenced in a study of T cells in Graves' hyperthyroidism and ophthalmopathy. Amplification of TCR beta CDR3 regions used RNA as the template. The primer set for the first-round RT-PCR of the TCR CDR3 was HTBI. Each CDR3 protein is one row after TCRdb ran MiXCR on the multiplex PCR reads. The sample yields about 380,000 distinct CDR3 sequences, less than 20% seen once. Sequenced input: blood. The source is a man between 18 and 29 years old with Graves' ophthalmopathy.

The rearrangement links TRBV10-3 to TRBJ2-2, with 9 positions matching TRBD2. Per the germline V gene, CDR1 is ENHRY and CDR2 is SYGVKD. There are 16 residues in the CDR3. With 0 bases clipped from V and 2 bases from J, the junction kept 1 base outside the gene matches. Here the CDR3 DNA reads TGTGCCATCAGTGAGTCGCTAGCGGGAAACACCGGGGAGCTGTTTTTT. Translating gives CAISESLAGNTGELFF.

The V gene is TRBV9, the J gene TRBJ2-7; possibly TRBD2 for D (6 bases). From germline, CDR1 is SGDLS and CDR2 YYNGEE. V shed 2 bases and J shed 1 base, with 10 bases lying between them. This CDR3 region has 14 residues. DNA for the CDR3: TGTGCCAGCAGCGTGGAGGGGTCTTCCTACGAGCAGTACTTC. As protein: CASSVEGSSYEQYF.

This clonotype was counted between two and nine times. This rearrangement joins TRBV5-1 to TRBJ2-5; the match to TRBD1 covers 8 bases. V was pared by 5 bases and J by 3 bases, with 3 bases of the junction left unmatched. Per germline, CDR1 SGHRS and CDR2 YFSETQ. The CDR3 is made up of 13 amino acids. CDR3 residues: CASRLTGEETQYF. The DNA for the CDR3 is TGCGCCAGCAGATTGACAGGGGAAGAGACCCAGTACTTC. Together with reference TRBV5-1 and TRBJ2-5, the CDR3 gives the full variable domain: KAGVTQTPRYLIKTRGQQVTLSCSPISGHRSVSWYQQTPGQGLQFLFEYFSETQRNKGNFPGRFSGRQFSNSRSEMNVSTLELGDSALYLCASRLTGEETQYFGPGTRLLVL.

This clonotype was seen ten or more times. This rearrangement joins TRBV5-8 to TRBJ2-1; weak D call: TRBD1 (6 bases). The length of the CDR3 is 18 residues. CDR1 and CDR2 from the germline V gene are SGHTS and YDEGEE. V gave up 0 bases and J gave up 0 bases, with 16 bases separating them. This CDR3 is CASSLGQVTLSSYNEQFF. Written as DNA, the CDR3 is TGTGCCAGCAGCTTGGGACAGGTGACCCTGAGCTCCTACAATGAGCAGTTCTTC.

This clonotype was seen only a few times. This sequence joins TRBV30 and TRBJ1-1; no definite D call. The germline V gene has CDR1 GTSNPN and CDR2 SVGIG (reference sequence). V was trimmed by 0 bases and J by 7 bases, leaving 12 bases between them. The CDR3 length is 13 residues. CDR3 in amino acids: CAWSVIDSGEAFF. DNA of the CDR3: TGTGCCTGGAGTGTAATCGACTCGGGTGAAGCTTTCTTT.

There are many counts of this clonotype. J is TRBJ1-2 and V is TRBV9; D is undetermined. From germline, CDR1 is SGDLS and CDR2 YYNGEE. The CDR3 totals 14 residues. V lost 4 bases and J 2 bases, leaving 12 bases between the germline ends. The CDR3 loop reads CASSSPFRNYGYTF. The CDR3 DNA follows: TGTGCCAGCAGCTCCCCGTTTAGGAACTATGGCTACACCTTC.

In regard to this clonotype: This may be a read error: a much more frequent sequence differs by one nucleotide. This sequence joins TRBV5-1 and TRBJ1-1, with D possibly matching TRBD1 (5 bases). Germline V CDR1 and CDR2: SGHRS, YFSETQ. CDR3 length: 15 residues. The CDR3 DNA reads TGCGCCGGCAGCTTGAGGGGAGTGAGAGGCGCTGAAGCTTTCTTT. Translating gives CAGSLRGVRGAEAFF.

Notes on this clonotype: One junction end does not reproduce the germline sequence, and a read error may be involved. This chain joins TRBV7-9 and TRBJ2-1; 10 bases fit TRBD2. From germline, CDR1 is SEHNR and CDR2 FQNEAQ (reference sequence). The CDR3 loop spans 17 amino acids. CDR3 bases: TGCGCCAGCAGCCCAGATCCGAGCGGGGGGGCCCACAATGAGCAGTTCTTC. This translates into CASSPDPSGGAHNEQFF.